The 24 T cell receptor beta chains in this list originate from one sample, sequenced in a study of blood T cell repertoires in COVID-19. Sequencing was performed with immunoSEQ multiplex PCR; in TCRdb, only in-frame clones are kept and a portion is missing. This table has 300,000 to 350,000 clones, approximately 85% appearing once. The sequencing input was PBMCs or T cells enriched from blood (not recorded which). The source is a man younger than 40 who had recovered from COVID-19.

This rearrangement joins TRBV9 to TRBJ1-2, with 8 bases identical to TRBD1. Losses at the gene ends were 0 bases for V and 3 bases for J; bases not matched to a gene: 7. Germline CDR1 and CDR2: SGDLS and YYNGEE. This CDR3 contains 16 residues. Here the CDR3 DNA reads TGTGCCAGCAGCGTAGCTCCGGACAGGGAGGACTATGGCTACACCTTC. Translated, it gives CASSVAPDREDYGYTF.

V gene TRBV9 combines with J gene TRBJ1-6; 7 nucleotides agree with TRBD1. Germline-derived CDR1 and CDR2 are SGDLS and YYNGEE. This CDR3 spans 14 amino acids. J gave up 7 bases and V 4 bases, and 5 bases lay outside the gene matches. CDR3 coding DNA: TGTGCCAGCAGCTCAGACAGGGTCAATTCACCCCTCCACTTT. It codes for CASSSDRVNSPLHF. Full variable domain (rest looked up from reference TRBV9 and TRBJ1-6): DSGVTQTPKHLITATGQRVTLRCSPRSGDLSVYWYQQSLDQGLQFLIQYYNGEERAKGNILERFSAQQFPDLHSELNLSSLELGDSALYFCASSSDRVNSPLHFGNGTRLTVT.

V usage is TRBV3-1 (or the pseudogene TRBV3-2) and J usage is TRBJ2-1; D is perhaps TRBD2 (5 bases). Trimming shortened V by 4 bases and J by 6 bases, and 19 bases separated the two germline ends. Germline loops: CDR1 LGHDT, CDR2 YNNKEL (reference sequence). The CDR3 has 16 residues. The CDR3: CASSRGGPSLRNEQFF. The CDR3 nucleotides read TGTGCCAGCAGCCGAGGCGGGCCCAGCTTACGCAATGAGCAGTTCTTC.

The V and J genes are TRBV4-2 and TRBJ2-7, with a weak D call TRBD2 (6 bases). The germline CDR1 and CDR2 sequences are LGHNA and YNFKEQ. CDR3 length: 15 residues. With 2 bases removed from V and 0 bases from J, the gap between germline ends came to 11 bases. CDR3 bases: TGTGCCAGCAGCCAATTGGAGGGTAGCTCCTACGAGCAGTACTTC. Translating gives CASSQLEGSSYEQYF.

The CDR3 reads CASRVQVPSGNTIYF. The DNA for the CDR3 is TGTGCCAGCAGGGTACAGGTACCCTCTGGAAACACCATATATTTT. This rearrangement joins TRBV6-5 to TRBJ1-3; a possible D gene is TRBD1 (5 bases). V was shortened by 6 bases and J by 0 bases, with 12 bases between the two germline ends. Germline CDR1 reads MNHEY; CDR2 reads SVGAGI. CDR3 length equals 15 residues.

This clone has just one count. The chain combines TRBV3-1 (or the pseudogene TRBV3-2) with TRBJ2-5, with TRBD2 identical over 14 bases. The V segment lost 6 bases and the J segment 5 bases; nucleotides outside the gene matches: 5. This CDR3 is built from 15 residues. Germline CDR1 LGHDT, CDR2 YNNKEL (reference sequence). CDR3 DNA: TGTGCCAGCAGTCAGACTAGCGGGGGGGTCGAGACCCAGTACTTC. Amino acids: CASSQTSGGVETQYF.

DNA for the CDR3: TGTGCCAGCAGCCTCGGACAGAAGAATGAGCAGTTCTTC. Encoded protein: CASSLGQKNEQFF. This chain connects TRBV5-4 to TRBJ2-1; TRBD1 is a possible D gene (6 bases). CDR3 length equals 13 residues. The V end lost 4 bases, the J end lost 7 bases, and 12 bases lay between the germline ends. The V gene's germline CDR1 is SGHNT and CDR2 YYREEE (reference sequence).

The chain carries TRBV7-9 and TRBJ2-7; maybe TRBD1 (5 bases). The V gene lost 5 bases and the J gene lost 6 bases, with 20 bases spanning the gap. The CDR3 runs to 15 residues. Looked up from germline, CDR1 is SEHNR and CDR2 is FQNEAQ (reference sequence). The CDR3 DNA reads TGTGCCAGCAGCCTAGTCGGACAAGAAAGAGGCGAGCAGTACTTC. Protein sequence: CASSLVGQERGEQYF.

As for this clone: At one end, the junction sequence differs from germline, possibly due to a read error. The chain links TRBV14 to TRBJ1-1; no definite D call. Germline CDR1 is SGHDN and CDR2 is FVKESK. The CDR3 totals 14 residues. Written as DNA, the CDR3 is TGTGCCAGCAGCCAACCTCCGGGGTTCGGGTCCTCGGATTTT. This encodes CASSQPPGFGSSDF.

This clone was detected only once. The CDR3 nucleotides read TGTGCCAGCAGCTTAGGGCTTGGTACCGGGGAGCTGTTTTTT. It yields the protein CASSLGLGTGELFF. The chain combines TRBV11-2 with TRBJ2-2, with no clear D. Germline CDR1 and CDR2: SGHAT and FQNNGV. There are 14 residues in the CDR3. The V end was cut by 1 base, the J end by 5 bases, with 8 bases between.

The chain couples TRBV12-3 or TRBV12-4 to TRBJ1-6; D ambiguous. This CDR3 comprises 12 residues. Trimming stripped 2 bases from V and 15 bases from J, with 11 bases between. The CDR3 region is CASSLRREDLHF. The CDR3 coding sequence is TGTGCCAGCAGTTTACGCCGCGAAGACCTCCACTTT.

The DNA of the CDR3 is TGTGCCACCAGTGACCCCAAAGCGGGGGGGCCGGCAGATACGCAGTATTTT. It is translated as CATSDPKAGGPADTQYF. This chain joins TRBV24-1 and TRBJ2-3; 10 bases match TRBD2. The CDR3 is 17 residues long. J gave up 4 bases and V 4 bases, and 10 bases lay outside the gene matches. Germline CDR1 is KGHDR and CDR2 is SFDVKD.

The genes are TRBV7-9 and TRBJ2-7; tentatively, D is TRBD1 (5 bases). The CDR3 loop spans 13 amino acids. Germline V gene data show CDR1 as SEHNR and CDR2 as FQNEAQ (reference sequence). The germline V and J ends were trimmed by 6 bases and 6 bases, with 15 bases remaining between them. In nucleotides, the CDR3 is TGTGCCAGCAGACAGAAAGACAGCAGCGAGCAGTACTTC. This gives the protein CASRQKDSSEQYF.

The J gene is TRBJ2-1, the V gene TRBV18, with TRBD2 identical over 9 bases. Germline loops: CDR1 KGHSH, CDR2 LQKENI. The V gene end was trimmed by 6 bases and the J gene end by 2 bases; junction bases not matched to a gene: 11. The CDR3 is made up of 17 amino acids. Here the CDR3 reads CASSPRVAGAAYNEQFF. Written as DNA, the CDR3 is TGTGCCAGCTCCCCTCGGGTAGCGGGGGCGGCCTACAATGAGCAGTTCTTC.

This chain uses TRBV5-6 with TRBJ2-7, with no clear D. Germline lookup yields CDR1 SGHDT and CDR2 YYEEEE. V lost 3 bases, J lost 3 bases, and 4 bases lay in between. The CDR3 covers 11 residues. For the CDR3, the DNA is TGTGCCAGCAGCTCAAACTACGAGCAGTACTTC. Encoded protein: CASSSNYEQYF.

V is TRBV3-1 (or the pseudogene TRBV3-2) and J is TRBJ1-1, with D hard to call. The CDR3 runs to 14 residues. The germline V gene has CDR1 LGHDT and CDR2 YNNKEL (reference sequence). V was shortened by 4 bases and J by 4 bases, with 13 bases between the two germline ends. The CDR3 DNA reads TGTGCCAGCAGCCTCCACGTCATGGCCACTGAAGCTTTCTTT. This encodes CASSLHVMATEAFF.

The chain is built from TRBV6-2 or TRBV6-3 and TRBJ1-5, with 7 bases that match TRBD1. CDR3 length: 16 amino acids. The J segment lost 2 bases and the V segment lost 3 bases, leaving 7 bases of the junction unmatched. Germline V gene lookup returns CDR1 MNHEY and CDR2 SVGEGT. This CDR3 reads CASSYPTGYGNQPQHF. CDR3 coding DNA: TGTGCCAGCAGTTATCCGACAGGGTATGGCAATCAGCCCCAGCATTTT.

V usage is TRBV19 and J usage is TRBJ2-7; D perhaps matches TRBD2 (6 bases). Between the trimmed V and J ends, which lost 7 bases and 1 base, there was a span of 14 bases. CDR3 size: 14 residues. The germline CDR1 and CDR2 sequences are LNHDA and SQIVND (reference sequence). The CDR3 DNA reads as TGTGCCAGTATGGGGGACGGGAGTTCCTACGAGCAGTACTTC. It encodes CASMGDGSSYEQYF.

The chain links TRBV11-2 to TRBJ1-2; 9 nucleotides line up with TRBD1. The CDR3 is 15 amino acids. Germline-derived CDR1 and CDR2 are SGHAT and FQNNGV. After removal of 1 base from V and 7 bases from J, the junction contained 7 bases not matched to a gene. The CDR3 here is CASSLGPDRGGGYTF. The CDR3 DNA is TGTGCCAGCAGCTTAGGCCCGGACAGGGGCGGTGGCTACACCTTC.

This sequence joins TRBV9 and TRBJ1-2; the D gene is possibly TRBD1 (5 bases). The germline V gene encodes CDR1 SGDLS and CDR2 YYNGEE. The CDR3 is made up of 17 amino acids. The V end was cut by 3 bases, the J end by 7 bases, with 25 bases between. CDR3 sequence: CASSDSVERGTGSGYTF. The CDR3 DNA follows: TGTGCCAGCAGCGATTCAGTTGAAAGGGGCACAGGATCTGGCTACACCTTC.

The rearrangement joins TRBV19 to TRBJ2-1; 9 bases fit TRBD1. The CDR3 spans 13 residues. Germline V gene lookup returns CDR1 LNHDA and CDR2 SQIVND (reference sequence). V was pared by 9 bases and J by 5 bases, with 5 bases of the junction left unmatched. The chain's CDR3 is CASGQGPNNEQFF. Written as DNA, the CDR3 is TGTGCCAGCGGACAGGGGCCAAACAATGAGCAGTTCTTC.

The chain recombines TRBV5-4 with TRBJ2-5, with D hard to call. The CDR3 sequence is 13 residues long. The V end was cut by 0 bases, the J end by 5 bases, with 8 bases between. Germline-derived CDR1 and CDR2 are SGHNT and YYREEE (reference sequence). The CDR3 bases are TGTGCCAGCAGCTTGGAATTACGGGAGACCCAGTACTTC. Protein sequence: CASSLELRETQYF.

This rearrangement joins TRBV14 to TRBJ2-7; possible D gene TRBD1, 6 bases. The V gene's germline CDR1 is SGHDN and CDR2 FVKESK. The CDR3 contains 15 residues. Trimming shortened V by 1 base and J by 3 bases, and 13 bases separated the two germline ends. In nucleotides, the CDR3 is TGTGCCAGCAGCCAAGGCAGGGGACGAGGCTACGAGCAGTACTTC. Its protein product is CASSQGRGRGYEQYF.

The chain employs TRBV5-1 and TRBJ2-1; no firm D call. The V gene lost 2 bases and the J gene lost 3 bases, with 12 bases spanning the gap. The CDR3 runs to 15 residues. Germline values: CDR1 SGHRS, CDR2 YFSETQ. CDR3 protein: CASSFGRVSYNEQFF. The CDR3 DNA sequence: TGCGCCAGCAGCTTCGGCCGGGTTAGCTACAATGAGCAGTTCTTC. Based on the CDR3 plus reference TRBV5-1 and TRBJ2-1, the full variable domain is KAGVTQTPRYLIKTRGQQVTLSCSPISGHRSVSWYQQTPGQGLQFLFEYFSETQRNKGNFPGRFSGRQFSNSRSEMNVSTLELGDSALYLCASSFGRVSYNEQFFGPGTRLTVL.